The next 8 T cell receptor beta chains were all read from a single sample in a study of early T cells in non-severe SARS-CoV-2 infection. TCRdb recomputed calls from the 5' RACE reads with MiXCR, one row per CDR3 protein. The sample includes approximately 84,000 distinct CDR3 sequences, 15% of them seen just once. The specimen sequenced was whole blood. Receptors originate from an adult who was a healthcare worker with PCR-confirmed SARS-CoV-2 infection or an uninfected control (not recorded which).

The chain has TRBV10-2 and TRBJ1-1; D is uncertain. V was clipped by 8 bases and J by 4 bases, with 11 bases between them. CDR3 length equals 12 residues. The germline V gene has CDR1 WSHSY and CDR2 SAAADI. The CDR3 reads CASYQESTEAFF. The CDR3 coding sequence is TGCGCCAGCTACCAAGAGAGCACTGAAGCTTTCTTT.

The chain joins TRBV27 to TRBJ2-3; D might be TRBD2 (6 bases). From germline, CDR1 is MNHEY and CDR2 SMNVEV (reference sequence). This CDR3 comprises 14 residues. Trimming pared 5 bases from V and 3 bases from J, leaving 12 bases between. The CDR3 here is CASSPRTTTDTQYF. In DNA, the CDR3 is TGTGCCAGCAGTCCCCGGACTACTACAGATACGCAGTATTTT.

This clonotype has only a few counts. The V and J genes are TRBV4-1 and TRBJ1-6, with TRBD1 matching 10 bases. The CDR3 is 16 residues long. V lost 4 bases, J lost 6 bases, and 6 bases stayed unmatched. Per the germline V gene, CDR1 is MGHRA and CDR2 is YSYEKL. CDR3 in DNA: TGCGCCAGCAGCCTCCTGGGACAGGGGCTTAATTCACCCCTCCACTTT. Translating it yields CASSLLGQGLNSPLHF.

The sample holds a few counts of this clonotype. The V gene is TRBV20-1, the J gene TRBJ2-5; maybe TRBD2 (6 bases). V was clipped by 5 bases and J by 10 bases, with 14 bases between them. The germline CDR1 and CDR2 sequences are DFQATT and SNEGSKA (reference sequence). The CDR3 is 11 residues long. CDR3: CSASRGLDQYF. The DNA of the CDR3 is TGCAGTGCTTCGCGGGGTTTAGACCAGTACTTC.

The chain combines TRBV9 with TRBJ2-3; 8 positions match TRBD1. Germline V gene lookup returns CDR1 SGDLS and CDR2 YYNGEE. V trimming: 2 bases; J trimming: 4 bases; junction bases outside the gene matches: 3. The CDR3 spans 14 residues. The CDR3 loop is CASSVGQGADTQYF. In nucleotides, the CDR3 is TGTGCCAGCAGCGTTGGACAGGGTGCAGATACGCAGTATTTT.

This clonotype appeared many times. This sequence joins TRBV20-1 and TRBJ2-1; perhaps TRBD1 as D (5 bases). Between the trimmed V and J ends, which lost 3 bases and 7 bases, there was a span of 13 bases. CDR1 DFQATT and CDR2 SNEGSKA come from the germline V gene (reference sequence). The CDR3 has 13 amino acids. CDR3 sequence reads: CSASPGRGNEQFF. The CDR3 coding sequence is TGCAGTGCTAGCCCCGGAAGGGGTAATGAGCAGTTCTTC.

Ten or more counts support this clonotype. V gene TRBV12-3 or TRBV12-4 combines with J gene TRBJ2-4; tentatively, D is TRBD1 or TRBD2 (5 bases each). The CDR3 is 15 amino acids. V lost 3 bases to trimming and J lost 0 bases, with 9 bases between them. CDR3 amino acids: CASSFLGTAKNIQYF. The CDR3 region has the DNA TGTGCCAGCAGTTTCCTCGGGACAGCCAAAAACATTCAGTACTTC.

In its sample, this clonotype was seen once. A clone one base away is much larger, so this may be a read error. CDR3 sequence: CASSYREALGYDEQFF. DNA of the CDR3: TGTGCCAGCAGCTATCGGGAGGCCCTGGGTTACGATGAGCAGTTCTTC. The chain uses TRBV7-9 and TRBJ2-1; 7 nucleotides match TRBD2. This CDR3 has 16 amino acids. The germline gives CDR1 SEHNR, CDR2 FQNEAQ (reference sequence). The ends lost 4 bases at V and 8 bases at J; junction bases unmatched: 14.